Sequencing of this T cell receptor (beta chain) was carried out in a study of Tregs in tolerant kidney transplant recipients. Study-wide findings and caveats: Few patients were studied, so findings need validation in larger groups. Activated donor B cell expansion appeared to reveal the most relevant donor-specific TCRbeta repertoire.

The CDR3 runs to 14 residues. Germline V gene sequence: CDR1 MNHNS, CDR2 SASEGT. The junction had 7 bases not matched to a gene; V was cut back by 7 bases and J by 7 bases. In the case of this clone: Its antigen is unidentified.

Unstimulated regulatory T cells (CD4+CD25+CD127-), CD4+CD25- non-regulatory cells, CD4 and CD8 cells were FACS-sorted from thawed PBMCs. Before regulatory T cell sorting, thawed PBMCs rested overnight at 37°C in around 180 IU/ml IL-2. The assay was immunoSEQ multiplex PCR, and TCRdb's table has in-frame clones only and misses some. This sample yields under 20,000 clones, of which approximately 85% are seen a single time; 2% to 2.5% belongs to the top ten. The sequence was obtained from a human donor in good health. The sequencing sample was made of Tregs from blood. The rearrangement joins TRBV6-1 to TRBJ1-5; 10 bases match TRBD1. CDR3 loop: CASTKTGGGQPQHF. The CDR3 nucleotides are TGTGCCAGCACCAAGACAGGGGGCGGGCAGCCCCAGCATTTT.